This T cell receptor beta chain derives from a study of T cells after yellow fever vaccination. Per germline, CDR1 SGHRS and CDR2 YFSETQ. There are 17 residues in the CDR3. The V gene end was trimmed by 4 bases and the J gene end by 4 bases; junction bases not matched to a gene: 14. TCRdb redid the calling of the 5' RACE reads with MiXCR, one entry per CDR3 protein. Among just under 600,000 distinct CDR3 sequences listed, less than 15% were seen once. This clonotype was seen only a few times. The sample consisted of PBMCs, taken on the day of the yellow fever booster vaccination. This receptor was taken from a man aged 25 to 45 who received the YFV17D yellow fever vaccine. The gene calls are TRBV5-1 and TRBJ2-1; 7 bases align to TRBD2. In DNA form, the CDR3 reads TGCGCCAGCAGCGGGGTAGCGGGCCCGGCCGGTTACAATGAGCAGTTCTTC. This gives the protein CASSGVAGPAGYNEQFF.